The 7 T cell receptor beta chains below come from one sample, sequenced in a study. TCRdb processed the RT-PCR reads anew with MiXCR; each CDR3 protein has one entry. In the table there are about 680,000 distinct CDR3 sequences, approximately 14% of which are singletons. Material: memory CD4+ T cells from blood. The receptor source for this set is a female donor in good health, serving as a healthy control.

This clonotype was counted a few times. This sequence joins TRBV20-1 and TRBJ1-5, with 12 positions matching TRBD1. The CDR3 totals 15 residues. CDR1 is DFQATT and CDR2 is SNEGSKA in the germline V gene (reference sequence). The V segment lost 5 bases and the J segment 6 bases; nucleotides outside the gene matches: 8. Written as DNA, the CDR3 is TGCAGTGCTCCCACCGGGACAGGGGGCGGTCAGCCCCAGCATTTT. It encodes CSAPTGTGGGQPQHF.

The chain links TRBV27 to TRBJ1-4; D gene uncertain. CDR1 is MNHEY, CDR2 SMNVEV, per germline (reference sequence). The ends were cut back, 0 bases at V and 5 bases at J, with 7 bases in the middle. This CDR3 comprises 14 residues. CDR3 in amino acids: CASSLSRENEKLFF. The CDR3 nucleotides are TGTGCCAGCAGTTTATCGAGAGAGAATGAAAAACTGTTTTTT.

In this sample, this clonotype turned up many times. The chain carries TRBV27 and TRBJ2-7; 10 bases match TRBD2. V lost 6 bases and J lost 1; bases outside the gene matches: 9. This CDR3 spans 16 amino acids. Germline V CDR1 and CDR2: MNHEY, SMNVEV (reference sequence). CDR3 sequence reads: CASSLKGLALSYEQYF. CDR3 DNA: TGTGCCAGCAGCCTTAAGGGACTAGCGTTATCCTACGAGCAGTACTTC.

This clonotype came up a few times. The J gene is TRBJ2-2, the V gene TRBV3-1; D remains ambiguous. Germline V lookup: CDR1 LGHDT, CDR2 YNNKEL (reference sequence). This CDR3 comprises 14 residues. Trimming cost V 1 base and J 6 bases, with 9 bases left between them. The CDR3 DNA sequence: TGTGCCAGCAGCCAAGTGGGTTCAGCCGGGGAGCTGTTTTTT. Translation: CASSQVGSAGELFF.

The rearrangement links TRBV20-1 to TRBJ1-2; TRBD1 is a possible D gene (5 bases). Germline V gene sequence: CDR1 DFQATT, CDR2 SNEGSKA (reference sequence). This CDR3 comprises 11 residues. V lost 4 bases to trimming and J lost 7 bases, with 10 bases between them. The CDR3 coding sequence is TGCAGTGCTACGAGGGGCGGTGGCTACACCTTC. This sequence encodes CSATRGGGYTF.

V is TRBV7-9 and J is TRBJ2-3; 8 positions agree with TRBD2. The CDR3 has 14 amino acids. J lost 5 bases, V lost 5 bases, and 6 bases had no gene match. CDR1 is SEHNR, CDR2 FQNEAQ, per germline (reference sequence). This chain's CDR3 is CASSRTSSGDTQYF. The CDR3 DNA follows: TGTGCCAGCAGCCGGACTAGCTCGGGAGATACGCAGTATTTT. The entire variable domain, with the rest obtained from reference TRBV7-9 and TRBJ2-3, is as follows: DTGVSQNPRHKITKRGQNVTFRCDPISEHNRLYWYRQTLGQGPEFLTYFQNEAQLEKSRLLSDRFSAERPKGSFSTLEIQRTEQGDSAMYLCASSRTSSGDTQYFGPGTRLTVL.

This clonotype was found many times. The J gene is TRBJ2-3, the V gene TRBV7-3, with D perhaps assigned TRBD1 or TRBD2 (5 bases each). The CDR3 is 15 residues long. CDR1 and CDR2 (germline): SGHTA, FQGTGA. Trimming cost V 5 bases and J 2 bases, with 14 bases left between them. DNA for the CDR3: TGTGCCAGCAGCCCGGCCTGGGGGTCCACAGATACGCAGTATTTT. This gives the protein CASSPAWGSTDTQYF.